The next 29 T cell receptor beta chains were all read from a single sample in a study of T cells in Graves' hyperthyroidism and ophthalmopathy. The source material, RNA transcripts, was used to amplify TCR beta CDR3 regions. Using the HTBI primer set, a first-round RT-PCR was run on the TCR CDR3. MiXCR was run by TCRdb on the multiplex PCR reads, yielding one entry per CDR3 protein. In the table there are some 420,000 distinct CDR3 sequences, roughly 15% of which are singletons. What was sequenced was blood. The origin of the receptors is a woman aged 18-35 years with Graves' hyperthyroidism.

This clonotype was counted between two and nine times. The CDR3, as DNA: TGTGCCAGCAGCGCGACAGGGGCTTCTGATACGCAGTATTTT. It encodes CASSATGASDTQYF. The gene calls are TRBV9 and TRBJ2-3; 8 bases map to TRBD1. V was clipped by 3 bases and J by 6 bases; unmatched bases: 6. CDR3 length: 14 residues. Looked up from germline, CDR1 is SGDLS and CDR2 is YYNGEE.

This clonotype was recorded a few times. The V gene is TRBV18, the J gene TRBJ2-5; D may be TRBD1 (6 bases). The CDR3 totals 15 residues. Germline CDR1 and CDR2: KGHSH and LQKENI. V was cut by 2 bases and J by 1 base, with 11 bases left in between. CDR3 sequence reads: CASSPTQGSQETQYF. CDR3 in DNA: TGTGCCAGCTCACCAACACAGGGTAGCCAAGAGACCCAGTACTTC.

This clonotype has ten or more counts. The chain links TRBV6-5 to TRBJ2-7; 9 nucleotides match TRBD1. V shed 0 bases and J 3 bases; nucleotides not matched to a gene: 3. CDR3 length: 15 residues. Germline loops: CDR1 MNHEY, CDR2 SVGAGI. CDR3 sequence: CASSYSLDRGYEQYF. For the CDR3, the DNA is TGTGCCAGCAGTTACTCCCTGGACAGGGGCTACGAGCAGTACTTC.

Only a few counts were recorded for this clonotype. The chain combines TRBV28 with TRBJ1-2; possible D gene TRBD1, 6 bases. The CDR3 consists of 13 residues. Germline V gives CDR1 MDHEN, CDR2 SYDVKM. V dropped 2 bases and J dropped 8 bases, with 12 bases sitting between them. CDR3 DNA: TGTGCCAGCAGTTTACCGTTGGGGGGCGGCTACACCTTC. It codes for CASSLPLGGGYTF.

This chain joins TRBV9 and TRBJ2-3; 12 nucleotides agree with TRBD2. This CDR3 spans 17 amino acids. Looked up from germline, CDR1 is SGDLS and CDR2 is YYNGEE. Unmatched junction bases numbered 3, after V lost 0 bases and J lost 1 base. CDR3 sequence reads: CASSVGTSGKGTDTQYF. The DNA of the CDR3 is TGTGCCAGCAGCGTAGGGACTAGCGGGAAAGGCACAGATACGCAGTATTTT.

This clonotype was picked up a small number of times. The chain recombines TRBV5-1 with TRBJ2-1; 7 positions agree with TRBD2. The CDR3 is 17 amino acids. V dropped 6 bases and J dropped 0; count of bases not matched to a gene: 12. Germline CDR1 SGHRS, CDR2 YFSETQ. CDR3 sequence reads: CASIKVPGGVSYNEQFF. CDR3 nucleotide sequence: TGCGCCAGCATTAAAGTCCCGGGGGGAGTCTCCTACAATGAGCAGTTCTTC.

The V and J genes are TRBV18 and TRBJ2-1; 12 bases map to TRBD2. Unmatched junction bases numbered 9, after V lost 3 bases and J lost 12 bases. The CDR3 loop spans 15 amino acids. Per the germline V gene, CDR1 is KGHSH and CDR2 is LQKENI. CDR3 sequence: CASSPTSGSQKGQFF. CDR3 nucleotides: TGTGCCAGCTCACCGACTAGCGGGAGCCAAAAGGGGCAGTTCTTC.

This clonotype has at least ten counts. The CDR3 loop is CASSDQGGTEAFF. The CDR3 region has the DNA TGTGCCAGCAGCGATCAGGGTGGCACTGAAGCTTTCTTT. The genes are TRBV9 and TRBJ1-1; D possibly corresponds to TRBD1 (5 bases). CDR1 and CDR2 from the germline V gene are SGDLS and YYNGEE. V lost 3 bases and J lost 4, with 10 bases in between. The CDR3 covers 13 residues.

A note on this clonotype: With a much larger clone just one base away, this may be a read error. The chain couples TRBV12-3 or TRBV12-4 to TRBJ1-1, with D perhaps TRBD1 (5 bases). The length of the CDR3 is 16 residues. Trimming shortened V by 7 bases and J by 0 bases, and 18 bases separated the two germline ends. The CDR3 nucleotides are TGTGCCAGCAAGGCCCGCGACAGCGATATGAACACTGAAGCTTTCTTT. Translation: CASKARDSDMNTEAFF.

This chain links TRBV18 with TRBJ1-2; no reliable D call. Trimming took off 3 bases at V and 6 bases at J, with 11 bases between the two ends. Germline CDR1 reads KGHSH; CDR2 reads LQKENI. CDR3 size: 13 residues. CDR3 in DNA: TGTGCCAGCTCACCTGCGGCAGTCAATGGCTACACCTTC. Translating it yields CASSPAAVNGYTF.

Ten or more counts support this clonotype. The rearrangement joins TRBV29-1 to TRBJ2-3, with 10 nucleotides matching TRBD1. V trimming: 6 bases; J trimming: 1 base; junction bases outside the gene matches: 16. Looked up from germline, CDR1 is SQVTM and CDR2 is ANQGSEA. This CDR3 spans 18 amino acids. In DNA form, the CDR3 reads TGCAGCGTCGTCGGGACAGGGGCTTCTAGCGGAGGCACAGATACGCAGTATTTT. Amino acids: CSVVGTGASSGGTDTQYF.

The chain joins TRBV30 to TRBJ1-5, with 10 nucleotides matching TRBD1. Germline trimming cut 3 bases from V and 5 bases from J; bases unmatched to any gene: 10. Germline assignment: CDR1 GTSNPN and CDR2 SVGIG (reference sequence). This CDR3 region has 16 residues. Written as DNA, the CDR3 is TGTGCCTGGAGCCCGGGACAGGGGTTTCCTGATCAGCCCCAGCATTTT. Its translation is CAWSPGQGFPDQPQHF. Variable domain in full (rest from reference TRBV30 and TRBJ1-5): SQTIHQWPATLVQPVGSPLSLECTVEGTSNPNLYWYRQAAGRGLQLLFYSVGIGQISSEVPQNLSASRPQDRQFILSSKKLLLSDSGFYLCAWSPGQGFPDQPQHFGDGTRLSIL.

There are many counts of this clonotype. The V call is TRBV20-1, the J call TRBJ2-3; 7 nucleotides agree with TRBD2. The germline gives CDR1 DFQATT, CDR2 SNEGSKA (reference sequence). Trimming took 4 bases from V and 4 from J; bases not matched to a gene: 11. This CDR3 comprises 15 residues. CDR3 nucleotide sequence: TGCAGTGCTATGGGGGGGAGAGGTCGCGCAGATACGCAGTATTTT. As protein: CSAMGGRGRADTQYF.

This clonotype was seen many times. This chain joins TRBV12-3 or TRBV12-4 and TRBJ2-7, with 8 positions matching TRBD1. V gave up 6 bases and J gave up 6 bases; unmatched junction bases: 16. The CDR3 has 16 amino acids. The CDR3 spells CASRDGKTGGVIEQYF. The CDR3 coding sequence is TGTGCCAGCAGGGACGGAAAAACAGGGGGAGTAATCGAGCAGTACTTC.

This clonotype was seen only a few times. A much larger clone lies a single base off, so this may be a read error. The CDR3 here is CASSLTGQGMYEQFF. The CDR3 nucleotides are TGTGCCAGCAGTTTAACGGGACAGGGTATGTATGAGCAGTTCTTC. The chain is built from TRBV28 and TRBJ2-1; TRBD1 aligns across 9 bases. The trim removed 2 bases at V and 8 bases at J, leaving 7 bases unmatched. The CDR3 has 15 residues. Germline CDR1 and CDR2: MDHEN and SYDVKM.

This chain uses TRBV19 with TRBJ2-2; no reliable D call. The germline CDR1 and CDR2 sequences are LNHDA and SQIVND (reference sequence). The CDR3 loop spans 14 amino acids. Trimming cost V 0 bases and J 4 bases, with 6 bases left between them. This CDR3 reads CASSIEDSTGELFF. CDR3 bases: TGTGCCAGTAGTATAGAGGATTCCACCGGGGAGCTGTTTTTT. Drawing the rest from reference TRBV19 and TRBJ2-2, the complete variable domain is DGGITQSPKYLFRKEGQNVTLSCEQNLNHDAMYWYRQDPGQGLRLIYYSQIVNDFQKGDIAEGYSVSREKKESFPLTVTSAQKNPTAFYLCASSIEDSTGELFFGEGSRLTVL.

This clonotype was found many times. This chain connects TRBV13 to TRBJ2-1; unclear D gene. There are 15 residues in the CDR3. Trimming removed 3 bases at V and 2 bases at J, with 11 bases between. Germline assignment: CDR1 PRHDT and CDR2 FYEKMQ (reference sequence). CDR3 bases: TGTGCCAGCAGCTTTACCGGGTCGCCCTACAATGAGCAGTTCTTC. Translated, it gives CASSFTGSPYNEQFF. The whole variable domain, remainder taken from reference TRBV13 and TRBJ2-1, is AAGVIQSPRHLIKEKRETATLKCYPIPRHDTVYWYQQGPGQDPQFLISFYEKMQSDKGSIPDRFSAQQFSDYHSELNMSSLELGDSALYFCASSFTGSPYNEQFFGPGTRLTVL.

In this sample, this clonotype turned up many times. V and J are TRBV5-6 and TRBJ2-7, with D perhaps TRBD1 (6 bases). Trimming removed 4 bases from V and 3 bases from J, with 14 bases in between. Germline values: CDR1 SGHDT, CDR2 YYEEEE. The CDR3 is 14 amino acids. CDR3 sequence (DNA): TGTGCCAGCAGCCCCAAGGACAGAATCTACGAGCAGTACTTC. Translation: CASSPKDRIYEQYF.

The rearrangement uses TRBV7-9 and TRBJ2-5; TRBD1 matches 8 bases. Germline loops: CDR1 SEHNR, CDR2 FQNEAQ (reference sequence). The ends lost 5 bases at V and 12 bases at J; junction bases unmatched: 14. The CDR3 runs 14 residues. The CDR3 nucleotides read TGTGCCAGCAGCGGACAGGGCCCCAACGGGTTCGAGTACTTC. Residues: CASSGQGPNGFEYF. Full variable domain (rest looked up from reference TRBV7-9 and TRBJ2-5): DTGVSQNPRHKITKRGQNVTFRCDPISEHNRLYWYRQTLGQGPEFLTYFQNEAQLEKSRLLSDRFSAERPKGSFSTLEIQRTEQGDSAMYLCASSGQGPNGFEYFGPGTRLLVL.

The genes are TRBV6-2 or TRBV6-3 and TRBJ1-1; possible D gene TRBD1, 6 bases. V shed 7 bases and J shed 4 bases, with 10 bases lying between them. Per germline, CDR1 MNHEY and CDR2 SVGEGT. The CDR3 has 12 residues. CDR3 amino acids: CASNKGGTEAFF. CDR3 DNA sequence: TGTGCCAGCAATAAGGGGGGCACTGAAGCTTTCTTT.

Written as DNA, the CDR3 is TGTGCCAGCAGTTACTTAAGACAGGCCAACTATGGCTACACCTTC. It is translated as CASSYLRQANYGYTF. The chain recombines TRBV6-2 or TRBV6-3 with TRBJ1-2; possible D gene TRBD1, 6 bases. Germline CDR1 and CDR2: MNHEY and SVGEGT. Trimming pared 1 base from V and 2 bases from J, leaving 11 bases between. CDR3 length: 15 residues.

This clonotype was seen a few times. The V gene is TRBV6-1, the J gene TRBJ2-3; the match to TRBD1 covers 7 bases. J gave up 2 bases and V 5 bases, and 7 bases lay outside the gene matches. This CDR3 comprises 15 residues. The germline V gene encodes CDR1 MNHNS and CDR2 SASEGT. In DNA, the CDR3 is TGTGCCAGCAGTACCCGGGACAGACTCACAGATACGCAGTATTTT. Translation gives CASSTRDRLTDTQYF.

This clonotype has a handful of counts. This chain uses TRBV6-2 or TRBV6-3 with TRBJ2-1; 7 nucleotides agree with TRBD2. V lost 2 bases, J lost 7 bases, and 23 bases stayed unmatched. This CDR3 is 20 amino acids long. CDR1 is MNHEY and CDR2 is SVGEGT in the germline V gene. The DNA for the CDR3 is TGTGCCAGCAGTTACGCGACAGAGAAAAAAGGCTTGGGAGGGTCAAATGAGCAGTTCTTC. It encodes CASSYATEKKGLGGSNEQFF.

The chain recombines TRBV20-1 with TRBJ2-1; 7 bases line up with TRBD2. From germline, CDR1 is DFQATT and CDR2 SNEGSKA (reference sequence). This CDR3 spans 15 amino acids. V shed 3 bases and J 7 bases; nucleotides not matched to a gene: 12. CDR3 sequence: CSASGRAGYRNEQFF. The CDR3 region has the DNA TGCAGTGCTAGCGGCAGAGCGGGATATAGGAATGAGCAGTTCTTC.

This clonotype has ten or more counts. The chain's CDR3 is CATSAPNWASGSNEQFF. CDR3 nucleotides: TGTGCCACCAGTGCCCCCAATTGGGCTAGCGGGAGCAACGAGCAGTTCTTC. This chain links TRBV24-1 with TRBJ2-1; 10 nucleotides match TRBD2. V lost 5 bases, J lost 10 bases, and 16 bases stayed unmatched. The CDR3 spans 17 residues. Germline assignment: CDR1 KGHDR and CDR2 SFDVKD.

At least ten counts were recorded for this clonotype. The chain combines TRBV6-2 or TRBV6-3 with TRBJ2-2; 13 nucleotides match TRBD2. Germline CDR1 and CDR2: MNHEY and SVGEGT. There are 18 residues in the CDR3. V lost 2 bases and J lost 5; bases outside the gene matches: 8. The CDR3 coding sequence is TGTGCCAGCAGTTACACCGGACTAGCGGGAGTTCGTACCGGGGAGCTGTTTTTT. Its protein product is CASSYTGLAGVRTGELFF.

This clonotype appeared many times. The V and J genes are TRBV7-3 and TRBJ2-2; 7 bases agree with TRBD1. This CDR3 is built from 17 residues. The trim removed 0 bases at V and 4 bases at J, leaving 8 bases unmatched. Germline lookup yields CDR1 SGHTA and CDR2 FQGTGA. This CDR3 reads CASSLTRDRSLTGELFF. CDR3 sequence (DNA): TGTGCCAGCAGCTTAACTCGGGACAGAAGTCTCACCGGGGAGCTGTTTTTT.

This clonotype was detected many times. The chain employs TRBV3-1 and TRBJ1-1; 7 bases fit TRBD1. The CDR3 covers 17 residues. V dropped 1 base and J dropped 1; count of bases not matched to a gene: 9. Germline V lookup: CDR1 LGHDT, CDR2 YNNKEL (reference sequence). In nucleotides, the CDR3 is TGTGCCAGCAGCCAAGTAAGAGGCAGGGGGAGGAACACTGAAGCTTTCTTT. It yields the protein CASSQVRGRGRNTEAFF.

This clonotype was counted at least ten times. The chain employs TRBV15 and TRBJ2-1; D unclear. Trimming removed 0 bases at V and 5 bases at J, with 5 bases between. CDR3 size: 13 residues. Germline V gene lookup returns CDR1 LNHNV and CDR2 YYDKDF (reference sequence). CDR3 sequence (DNA): TGTGCCACCAGCAGAGATTTGGACAATGAGCAGTTCTTC. As protein: CATSRDLDNEQFF.